This record looks at one T cell receptor beta chain sequence and its context. Assay used: immunoSEQ multiplex PCR; TCRdb lists only in-frame clones, some missing. The table lists approximately 280,000 clones, 88% of them singletons. The record originates from a study of blood T cell repertoires in COVID-19. Turning to the study itself: Italy, Spain and the United States were the sources of the convalescent and acute COVID-19 samples. PBMCs, B-cell-depleted T cells, or T cells were the source of the cDNA or gDNA that made up the material.

The CDR3 contains 17 residues. V lost 3 bases to trimming and J lost 2 bases; unmatched junction nucleotides: 10. Germline CDR1 and CDR2: MGHRA and YSYEKL. This receptor was taken from a young man with active or convalescent COVID-19. The rearrangement uses TRBV4-1 and TRBJ2-1; 7 nucleotides agree with TRBD2. The sample comprised peripheral blood. The CDR3 region has the DNA TGCGCCAGCAGCCAGGTGGGCGGCGGGGGTACCTACAATGAGCAGTTCTTC. Its protein is CASSQVGGGGTYNEQFF.